This entry lists 15 T cell receptor beta chains sequenced from one sample in a study of T cell clonotyping in hematopoietic cell transplantation. The repertoire was sequenced with immunoSEQ multiplex PCR; TCRdb's copy has only in-frame clones and lacks some. The repertoire holds fewer than 25,000 clones, with around 77% as singletons. Time point described: recipient sample about 28 days before transplant, after cytoreduction. This material consisted of peripheral blood mononuclear cells, taken before stem cell transplant. Every receptor here comes from a man between 60 and 75 years old with acute myeloid leukemia. Some clones in this sample may be carry-over from other donors' samples.

A note on this clone: This same CDR3 is encoded by further DNA sequences in the sample. The chain joins TRBV5-1 to TRBJ2-7; D unresolved. The CDR3 runs 11 residues. V was clipped by 4 bases and J by 0 bases, with 2 bases between them. The V gene's germline CDR1 is SGHRS and CDR2 YFSETQ. The CDR3 nucleotides are TGCGCCAGCAGCAGCTCCTACGAGCAGTACTTC. Residues: CASSSSYEQYF.

The V call is TRBV4-1, the J call TRBJ2-5, with 7 positions matching TRBD1. TRBJ2-7 matches the DNA end more closely, so the J call is doubtful. This CDR3 is 16 amino acids long. CDR1 and CDR2 (germline): MGHRA, YSYEKL. The CDR3 here is CASSQIPGQVSYEQYF. The CDR3 coding sequence is TGCGCCAGCAGCCAAATACCCGGACAGGTCTCCTACGAGCAGTACTTC.

The chain joins TRBV5-6 to TRBJ2-7; 12 bases align to TRBD1. Trimming took 2 bases from V and 6 from J; bases not matched to a gene: 3. This CDR3 has 14 residues. Germline V gives CDR1 SGHDT, CDR2 YYEEEE. The CDR3 here is CASSFGTGGFEQYF. The CDR3 region has the DNA TGTGCCAGCAGCTTTGGGACAGGGGGCTTCGAGCAGTACTTC.

This chain connects TRBV9 to TRBJ1-5, with TRBD1 as a possible D gene (5 bases). Trimming removed 4 bases from V and 6 bases from J, with 11 bases in between. The CDR3 spans 13 residues. From germline, CDR1 is SGDLS and CDR2 YYNGEE. CDR3 in amino acids: CASSPGVGQPQHF. The CDR3 DNA follows: TGTGCCAGCAGCCCGGGGGTTGGTCAGCCCCAGCATTTT.

Note on this clone: This sequence may be a read error, since a much larger clone differs from it by one base. The V and J genes are TRBV11-2 and TRBJ2-5, with 7 bases identical to TRBD1. The CDR3 spans 14 residues. Trimming cost V 6 bases and J 2 bases; bases outside gene matches: 6. Germline V gene data show CDR1 as SGHAT and CDR2 as FQNNGV. CDR3 sequence (DNA): TGTGCCAGCAGTTTCGGACAGGTTCAAGAGACCCAGTACTTC. Translation gives CASSFGQVQETQYF.

CDR3 bases: TGTGCCAGCAGTCCCCGGGGCCTTGATACGCAGTATTTT. Its translation is CASSPRGLDTQYF. The chain carries TRBV27 and TRBJ2-3; the D call may be TRBD1 or TRBD2 (5 bases each). Trimming removed 5 bases from V and 6 bases from J, with 12 bases in between. The CDR3 contains 13 residues. Germline V gene lookup returns CDR1 MNHEY and CDR2 SMNVEV (reference sequence).

This chain links TRBV7-9 with TRBJ1-2; perhaps TRBD1 as D (5 bases). CDR3 length equals 15 residues. CDR1 is SEHNR and CDR2 is FQNEAQ in the germline V gene (reference sequence). V lost 0 bases to trimming and J lost 4 bases, with 12 bases between them. The CDR3 sequence is CASSLAGEIGYGYTF. Here the CDR3 DNA reads TGTGCCAGCAGCTTAGCGGGGGAGATAGGCTATGGCTACACCTTC.

The J gene is TRBJ1-2, the V gene TRBV6-1; 10 positions agree with TRBD1. Germline loops: CDR1 MNHNS, CDR2 SASEGT. V was pared by 4 bases and J by 3 bases, with 11 bases of the junction left unmatched. This CDR3 is built from 17 residues. The CDR3 here is CASSGSAGTGDHYGYTF. Written as DNA, the CDR3 is TGTGCCAGCAGTGGGAGTGCCGGGACAGGGGATCACTATGGCTACACCTTC.

This clone appeared a single time. The chain couples TRBV2 to TRBJ1-1; weak D call: TRBD1 (5 bases). CDR1 SNHLY and CDR2 FYNNEI come from the germline V gene. Trimming removed 3 bases at V and 0 bases at J, with 14 bases between. This CDR3 is 16 amino acids long. For the CDR3, the DNA is TGTGCCAGCAGTGAGGGGCAGGGATCGATGAACACTGAAGCTTTCTTT. Protein product: CASSEGQGSMNTEAFF. Drawing the rest from reference TRBV2 and TRBJ1-1, the complete variable domain is EPEVTQTPSHQVTQMGQEVILRCVPISNHLYFYWYRQILGQKVEFLVSFYNNEISEKSEIFDDQFSVERPDGSNFTLKIRSTKLEDSAMYFCASSEGQGSMNTEAFFGQGTRLTVV.

The rearrangement links TRBV21-1 to TRBJ1-2. TRBV21-1 is assigned pseudogene status. The CDR3 covers 16 residues. The DNA of the CDR3 is TGTGCCAGCAGCCTATCGCCGGGGGTAATGGACTATGGCTACACCTTC. This translates into CASSLSPGVMDYGYTF.

This clone appeared a few times. This sequence joins TRBV27 and TRBJ2-7; weak D call: TRBD2 (5 bases). Trimming pared 0 bases from V and 0 bases from J, leaving 12 bases between. CDR3 length: 16 residues. Germline V gene sequence: CDR1 MNHEY, CDR2 SMNVEV (reference sequence). DNA for the CDR3: TGTGCCAGCAGTTTATCGCGGACTGCTAGCTCCTACGAGCAGTACTTC. Protein: CASSLSRTASSYEQYF.

The genes are TRBV23-1 and TRBJ1-2, with D possibly matching TRBD1 (5 bases). TRBV23-1 is an ORF; its function is uncertain. This CDR3 has 18 residues. V lost 0 bases, J lost 0 bases, and 17 bases lay in between. CDR3 nucleotides: TGCGCCAGCAGTCAATCAGGCCGGGGGAGAAAAGCTAACTATGGCTACACCTTC. Protein: CASSQSGRGRKANYGYTF.

This chain uses TRBV6-5 with TRBJ2-7; TRBD1 matches at 7 bases. Germline V gene sequence: CDR1 MNHEY, CDR2 SVGAGI. With 2 bases clipped from V and 6 bases from J, the junction kept 10 bases outside the gene matches. The CDR3 is made up of 15 amino acids. CDR3 sequence (DNA): TGTGCCAGCAGTTACCGACAGGCACCAGGGGGCGAGCAGTACTTC. Translating it yields CASSYRQAPGGEQYF.

The rearrangement joins TRBV5-6 to TRBJ2-1; D may be TRBD2 (6 bases). In germline, CDR1 is SGHDT, CDR2 YYEEEE. The CDR3 runs to 16 residues. Trimming stripped 7 bases from V and 3 bases from J, with 20 bases between. The CDR3 DNA follows: TGTGCCAGCTCCGAGGACGGCGGGGAGATCTACAATGAGCAGTTCTTC. Protein: CASSEDGGEIYNEQFF.

V and J are TRBV30 and TRBJ2-3, with D unclear. Germline assignment: CDR1 GTSNPN and CDR2 SVGIG (reference sequence). The CDR3 runs to 13 residues. V was clipped by 7 bases and J by 0 bases, with 11 bases between them. In nucleotides, the CDR3 is TGTGCCTCCCGACCCCCCAGCACAGATACGCAGTATTTT. It is translated as CASRPPSTDTQYF. The full variable domain, with the rest looked up from reference TRBV30 and TRBJ2-3, is SQTIHQWPATLVQPVGSPLSLECTVEGTSNPNLYWYRQAAGRGLQLLFYSVGIGQISSEVPQNLSASRPQDRQFILSSKKLLLSDSGFYLCASRPPSTDTQYFGPGTRLTVL.